This T cell receptor beta chain was sequenced during a study of shared clonotypes between healthy human individuals. Study-wide results and caveats: For naive CD4 cells, approximately 4.7% of clonotypes were shared across a few donors. Specimens sampled were limited to blood, with tissue repertoires likely differing.

A CD45RA+ naive subset and a CD45RA-negative memory subset were split from CD4+ cells. The CDR3 extends over 12 amino acids. Germline V gene lookup returns CDR1 PRHDT and CDR2 FYEKMQ (reference sequence). V was trimmed by 5 bases and J by 3 bases, leaving 8 bases between them. For each subset, genomic DNA was distributed in equal portions over several immunoSEQ plates. Using immunoSEQ multiplex PCR, the repertoire was profiled, and TCRdb retains in-frame clones only, with some absent. Of 2 million to 2.5 million clones detected, 85% to 95% appear once; the ten largest clones hold approximately 0.13%. Only one count was recorded for this clone. Its antigen is currently unknown.

The sequence was obtained from a man younger than 35 in good health. The chain recombines TRBV13 with TRBJ2-7; D remains unclear. The specimen was naive CD4+ T cells sorted from blood. Subset specified: CD45RA+ positively selected. CDR3: CASSRISYEQYF. The CDR3 nucleotides are TGTGCCAGCAGCCGTATCAGCTACGAGCAGTACTTC.